The entry below gives a single T cell receptor (beta chain) sequence along with its context. The sample comes from a study of blood T cell repertoires in COVID-19. The assay was immunoSEQ multiplex PCR, and TCRdb's table has in-frame clones only and misses some. The sample consists of some 60,000 clones, about nine tenths of them appearing once. The clonotype was recovered from a man in his 60s with acute or convalescent COVID-19. Sequencing input: peripheral blood.

The CDR3 protein is CASSATPDRPRLPQHF. The CDR3 nucleotides are TGTGCCAGCAGTGCCACTCCCGACAGGCCCCGATTGCCCCAGCATTTT. V is TRBV6-1 and J is TRBJ1-5, with a tentative D call TRBD1 (6 bases). Germline-derived CDR1 and CDR2 are MNHNS and SASEGT. Trimming stripped 4 bases from V and 9 bases from J, with 22 bases between. This CDR3 has 16 amino acids.